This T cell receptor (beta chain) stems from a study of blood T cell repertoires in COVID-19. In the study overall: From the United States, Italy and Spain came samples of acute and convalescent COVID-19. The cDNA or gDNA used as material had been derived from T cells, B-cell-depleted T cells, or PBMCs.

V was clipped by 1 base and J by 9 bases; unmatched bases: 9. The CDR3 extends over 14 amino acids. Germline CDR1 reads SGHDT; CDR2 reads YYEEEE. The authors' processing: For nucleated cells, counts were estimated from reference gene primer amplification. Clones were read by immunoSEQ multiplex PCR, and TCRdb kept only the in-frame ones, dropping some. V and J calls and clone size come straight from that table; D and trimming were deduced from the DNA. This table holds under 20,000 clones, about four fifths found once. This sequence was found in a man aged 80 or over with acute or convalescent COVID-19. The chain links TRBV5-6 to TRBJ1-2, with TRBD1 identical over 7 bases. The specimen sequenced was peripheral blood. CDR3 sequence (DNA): TGTGCCAGCAGCTTGACATCCATACAGGGGAGCTACACCTTC. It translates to CASSLTSIQGSYTF.